Below, one TCR beta chain is given with its context. These data originate in a study of blood T cell repertoires in COVID-19. CDR1 is SGHKS, CDR2 YYEKEE, per germline (reference sequence). The CDR3 covers 16 residues. Trimming pared 3 bases from V and 1 base from J, leaving 16 bases between. TCRdb's copy holds only in-frame clones and misses some; the assay was immunoSEQ multiplex PCR. The data contain about 74,000 clones, around 90% of them singletons. The V and J genes are TRBV5-5 and TRBJ1-2, with a possible D match to TRBD1 (6 bases). This receptor was identified in a woman aged 55-70 years with active COVID-19. The sequencing sample was made of peripheral blood. CDR3 loop: CASSSPGTFSNYGYTF. The CDR3 nucleotides are TGTGCCAGCAGCTCTCCGGGGACATTTAGTAACTATGGCTACACCTTC. Using reference TRBV5-5 and TRBJ1-2 for the parts outside the CDR3, the full variable domain is DAGVTQSPTHLIKTRGQQVTLRCSPISGHKSVSWYQQVLGQGPQFIFQYYEKEERGRGNFPDRFSARQFPNYSSELNVNALLLGDSALYLCASSSPGTFSNYGYTFGSGTRLTVV.